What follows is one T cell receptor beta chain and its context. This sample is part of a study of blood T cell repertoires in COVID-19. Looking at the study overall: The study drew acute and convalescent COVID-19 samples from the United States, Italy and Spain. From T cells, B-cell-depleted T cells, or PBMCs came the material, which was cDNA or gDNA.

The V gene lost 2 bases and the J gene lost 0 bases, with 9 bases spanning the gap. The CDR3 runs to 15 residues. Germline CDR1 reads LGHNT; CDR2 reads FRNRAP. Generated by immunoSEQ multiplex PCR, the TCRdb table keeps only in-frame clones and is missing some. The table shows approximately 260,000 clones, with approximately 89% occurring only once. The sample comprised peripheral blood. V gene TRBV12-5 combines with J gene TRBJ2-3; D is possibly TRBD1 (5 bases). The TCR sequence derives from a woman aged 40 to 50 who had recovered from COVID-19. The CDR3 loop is CASGLTGSSTDTQYF. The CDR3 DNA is TGTGCTAGTGGTTTGACAGGCAGTAGCACAGATACGCAGTATTTT.